Below, 13 T cell receptor beta chains from the same sample are listed, as sequenced in a study of T cell responses to AZD1222 COVID-19 vaccine. Clones were sequenced by immunoSEQ multiplex PCR, and TCRdb holds only the in-frame ones, with some missing. Here the sample spans some 200,000 clones, 85% to 95% being singletons. Sequenced material: peripheral blood, taken on day 0 of AZD1222 vaccination. Every receptor here comes from an adult in good health.

This sequence joins TRBV4-1 and TRBJ1-1; a possible D gene is TRBD1 (5 bases). There are 12 residues in the CDR3. The germline V gene encodes CDR1 MGHRA and CDR2 YSYEKL. V was clipped by 1 base and J by 8 bases, with 8 bases between them. CDR3 bases: TGCGCCAGCAGCCAAGCGACAGAAGAAGCTTTCTTT. This translates into CASSQATEEAFF.

The chain carries TRBV10-3 and TRBJ2-5, with 10 bases fitting TRBD1. CDR3 length: 18 amino acids. Germline-derived CDR1 and CDR2 are ENHRY and SYGVKD. The V and J ends lost 2 bases and 2 bases, in that order; junction bases with no gene match: 11. The CDR3 here is CAISEDGGTGAWQETQYF. CDR3 coding DNA: TGTGCCATCAGTGAGGATGGGGGGACAGGGGCTTGGCAAGAGACCCAGTACTTC.

The gene calls are TRBV5-4 and TRBJ2-1, with 11 bases matching TRBD2. The V segment lost 7 bases and the J segment 4 bases; nucleotides outside the gene matches: 4. The CDR3 consists of 14 residues. Per the germline V gene, CDR1 is SGHNT and CDR2 is YYREEE (reference sequence). The CDR3 here is CASLTSGKYNEQFF. The CDR3 DNA follows: TGTGCCAGCCTGACTAGCGGGAAGTACAATGAGCAGTTCTTC.

This clone came up many times. The chain couples TRBV9 to TRBJ2-1; possible D gene TRBD2, 6 bases. The germline V gene encodes CDR1 SGDLS and CDR2 YYNGEE. The CDR3 is 15 amino acids. V lost 0 bases, J lost 9 bases, and 16 bases lay in between. In DNA form, the CDR3 reads TGTGCCAGCAGCGTAGGGTTACTAGCTGGTGGTGAGCAGTTCTTC. This gives the protein CASSVGLLAGGEQFF.

CDR3 in DNA: TGTGCCAGCTCACCACCGGGGGGGCGCCCCACTGAAGCTTTCTTT. Translating it yields CASSPPGGRPTEAFF. The genes are TRBV18 and TRBJ1-1; TRBD1 might be the D (6 bases). Trimming took 0 bases from V and 4 from J, leaving 12 bases between them. Germline V gene sequence: CDR1 KGHSH, CDR2 LQKENI. CDR3 size: 15 residues.

The table lists this clone with many counts. V and J are TRBV29-1 and TRBJ2-2; 7 nucleotides agree with TRBD1. This CDR3 comprises 16 residues. The J segment lost 2 bases and the V segment lost 7 bases, leaving 13 bases of the junction unmatched. Germline CDR1 is SQVTM and CDR2 is ANQGSEA. CDR3 nucleotides: TGCAGCGCCTCGGCAGGACAGGACGCTAACACCGGGGAGCTGTTTTTT. Protein product: CSASAGQDANTGELFF.

The J gene is TRBJ2-7, the V gene TRBV18; weak D call: TRBD2 (6 bases). Trimming removed 8 bases at V and 2 bases at J, with 13 bases between. Germline V gene sequence: CDR1 KGHSH, CDR2 LQKENI. The CDR3 is made up of 13 amino acids. The CDR3, as DNA: TGTGCCAGCACCCCTAGCGTTACCTACGAGCAGTACTTC. Its translation is CASTPSVTYEQYF.

This chain uses TRBV10-2 with TRBJ1-5; D possibly corresponds to TRBD1 (5 bases). This CDR3 region has 13 residues. CDR1 WSHSY and CDR2 SAAADI come from the germline V gene. The germline V and J ends were trimmed by 8 bases and 7 bases, with 15 bases remaining between them. The CDR3 DNA sequence: TGCGCCAGCGGTGGGGGGGTCGGCCAGCCCCAGCATTTT. It is translated as CASGGGVGQPQHF.

As to this clone: Distinct nucleotide sequences in the sample also encode this CDR3. The chain uses TRBV14 and TRBJ1-3; D is unclear. V was clipped by 4 bases and J by 0 bases, with 7 bases between them. The CDR3 extends over 14 amino acids. CDR1 and CDR2 from the germline V gene are SGHDN and FVKESK. The CDR3 DNA reads as TGTGCCAGCAGCCCCCGGACCTCTGGAAACACCATATATTTT. This gives the protein CASSPRTSGNTIYF.

This chain links TRBV19 with TRBJ2-7; no reliable D call. Germline V gene lookup returns CDR1 LNHDA and CDR2 SQIVND (reference sequence). Trimming pared 3 bases from V and 2 bases from J, leaving 11 bases between. The CDR3 totals 14 residues. The DNA of the CDR3 is TGTGCCAGTAGTATCGACTCAGCCGCCTACGAGCAGTACTTC. Amino acids: CASSIDSAAYEQYF.

This chain joins TRBV5-1 and TRBJ2-7; D is possibly TRBD1 (5 bases). This CDR3 is 13 amino acids long. The V end lost 0 bases, the J end lost 6 bases, and 10 bases lay between the germline ends. The germline V gene encodes CDR1 SGHRS and CDR2 YFSETQ. The CDR3 sequence: CASSLGQGTEQYF. The DNA for the CDR3 is TGCGCCAGCAGCTTGGGGCAGGGTACCGAGCAGTACTTC.

The V call is TRBV5-1, the J call TRBJ1-1, with D perhaps matching TRBD1 (6 bases). This CDR3 region has 15 residues. CDR1 and CDR2 from the germline V gene are SGHRS and YFSETQ. The V and J ends lost 0 bases and 4 bases respectively, with 13 bases between them. The CDR3 reads CASSLDARGSTEAFF. The CDR3 DNA follows: TGCGCCAGCAGCTTGGATGCCAGGGGATCCACTGAAGCTTTCTTT.

The rearrangement links TRBV14 to TRBJ1-6; TRBD1 might be the D (5 bases). Trimming cost V 6 bases and J 6 bases, with 15 bases left between them. Per the germline V gene, CDR1 is SGHDN and CDR2 is FVKESK. CDR3 size: 15 residues. This chain's CDR3 is CASRERGEANSPLHF. Written as DNA, the CDR3 is TGTGCCAGCAGGGAACGAGGGGAGGCTAATTCACCCCTCCACTTT.